Listed below are T cell receptor beta chains from one sample, sequenced in a study of pediatric ulcerative colitis. Some clones are missing from TCRdb's copy, which holds only in-frame ones; the method was immunoSEQ multiplex PCR. The sample yields around 65,000 clones, around four fifths seen once. Material: blood. Receptor source: a boy younger than 18 with moderate ulcerative colitis. Both conserved end residues are part of each CDR3. The order of the fields is D gene, J gene, V gene, clone size, CDR3 protein, CDR3 DNA. D genes are given only for firm matches. Where a row states a size, it is once, few, many or the class of an expanded clone; other rows omit it.

d_call: -; j_call: TRBJ2-5; v_call: TRBV5-1; clone_size: -; cdr3_aa: CASSPIAGLQETQYF; cdr3_nt: TGCGCCAGCAGCCCCATTGCGGGGCTCCAAGAGACCCAGTACTTC
d_call: -; j_call: TRBJ1-1; v_call: TRBV7-9; clone_size: -; cdr3_aa: CASSEAMNTEAFF; cdr3_nt: TGTGCCAGCAGCGAGGCCATGAACACTGAAGCTTTCTTT
d_call: -; j_call: TRBJ2-7; v_call: TRBV29-1; clone_size: -; cdr3_aa: CSVEIGTLEQYF; cdr3_nt: TGCAGCGTTGAAATCGGGACCCTTGAGCAGTACTTC
d_call: -; j_call: TRBJ1-6; v_call: TRBV10-3; clone_size: few; cdr3_aa: CAISEVRDNSPLHF; cdr3_nt: TGTGCCATCAGTGAGGTTCGGGATAATTCACCCCTCCACTTT
d_call: TRBD1; j_call: TRBJ2-7; v_call: TRBV5-1; clone_size: -; cdr3_aa: CASSRTGGPLYEQYF; cdr3_nt: TGCGCCAGCAGCCGTACAGGGGGCCCCCTTTACGAGCAGTACTTC
d_call: -; j_call: TRBJ1-4; v_call: TRBV12-5; clone_size: -; cdr3_aa: CASGLVHSEKLFF; cdr3_nt: TGTGCTAGTGGTTTGGTACATAGTGAAAAACTGTTTTTT
d_call: TRBD1; j_call: TRBJ1-6; v_call: TRBV6-6; clone_size: -; cdr3_aa: CASSRDRDGSPLHF; cdr3_nt: TGTGCCAGCAGTCGGGACAGGGATGGTTCACCCCTCCACTTT
d_call: TRBD2; j_call: TRBJ2-5; v_call: TRBV9; clone_size: -; cdr3_aa: CASSVAVSSGQETQYF; cdr3_nt: TGTGCCAGCAGCGTAGCAGTGTCTAGCGGACAAGAGACCCAGTACTTC
d_call: -; j_call: TRBJ1-4; v_call: TRBV7-9; clone_size: -; cdr3_aa: CASRDWVDEKLFF; cdr3_nt: TGTGCCAGCAGAGACTGGGTAGACGAAAAACTGTTTTTT
d_call: TRBD2; j_call: TRBJ2-1; v_call: TRBV27; clone_size: -; cdr3_aa: CASSSYGGGKLNEQFF; cdr3_nt: TGTGCCAGCAGTTCCTACGGGGGGGGAAAGTTAAATGAGCAGTTCTTC
d_call: TRBD2; j_call: TRBJ2-1; v_call: TRBV11-2; clone_size: -; cdr3_aa: CASSLGASGRAFRNEQFF; cdr3_nt: TGTGCCAGCAGCTTAGGCGCTAGCGGGAGGGCCTTTAGGAATGAGCAGTTCTTC
d_call: -; j_call: TRBJ1-1; v_call: TRBV5-6; clone_size: few; cdr3_aa: CASSRGQPNTEAFF; cdr3_nt: TGTGCCAGCAGCCGCGGACAGCCGAACACTGAAGCTTTCTTT
d_call: TRBD1; j_call: TRBJ2-3; v_call: TRBV9; clone_size: -; cdr3_aa: CASSVEGTDGDTQYF; cdr3_nt: TGTGCCAGCAGCGTAGAAGGGACAGATGGAGATACGCAGTATTTT
d_call: -; j_call: TRBJ2-1; v_call: TRBV4-1; clone_size: -; cdr3_aa: CASSQGFGEQFF; cdr3_nt: TGCGCCAGCAGCCAAGGATTTGGTGAGCAGTTCTTC
d_call: -; j_call: TRBJ2-7; v_call: TRBV6-5; clone_size: -; cdr3_aa: CASSPDWSSYEQYF; cdr3_nt: TGTGCCAGCAGCCCGGATTGGAGCTCCTACGAGCAGTACTTC
d_call: -; j_call: TRBJ2-3; v_call: TRBV9; clone_size: -; cdr3_aa: CASSIGMGPDTQYF; cdr3_nt: TGTGCCAGCAGCATAGGGATGGGGCCAGATACGCAGTATTTT
d_call: -; j_call: TRBJ2-6; v_call: TRBV4-2; clone_size: -; cdr3_aa: CASSQAGTGANVLTF; cdr3_nt: TGTGCCAGCAGCCAAGCGGGGACTGGGGCCAACGTCCTGACTTTC
d_call: -; j_call: TRBJ2-5; v_call: TRBV30; clone_size: -; cdr3_aa: CAWSVLRAAGETQYF; cdr3_nt: TGTGCCTGGAGTGTACTTCGGGCAGCTGGGGAGACCCAGTACTTC
d_call: TRBD1; j_call: TRBJ2-1; v_call: TRBV25-1; clone_size: -; cdr3_aa: CASSASPGQGTVDEQFF; cdr3_nt: TGTGCCAGCAGTGCCTCTCCGGGACAGGGGACGGTAGATGAGCAGTTCTTC
d_call: -; j_call: TRBJ1-1; v_call: TRBV18; clone_size: -; cdr3_aa: CASSPLRGGTEAFF; cdr3_nt: TGTGCCAGCTCACCATTAAGGGGGGGCACTGAAGCTTTCTTT
d_call: TRBD2; j_call: TRBJ2-3; v_call: TRBV4-3; clone_size: -; cdr3_aa: CASSQDLMTSGMRDTQYF; cdr3_nt: TGCGCCAGCAGCCAAGACCTGATGACTAGCGGGATGAGAGATACGCAGTATTTT
d_call: TRBD2; j_call: TRBJ2-1; v_call: TRBV15; clone_size: -; cdr3_aa: CATSRAGGNNEQFF; cdr3_nt: TGTGCCACCAGCAGAGCGGGAGGGAACAATGAGCAGTTCTTC
d_call: -; j_call: TRBJ2-2; v_call: TRBV5-1; clone_size: -; cdr3_aa: CASIEMGGAGTGELFF; cdr3_nt: TGCGCCAGCATCGAAATGGGGGGTGCGGGCACCGGGGAGCTGTTTTTT
d_call: TRBD1; j_call: TRBJ2-7; v_call: TRBV6-6; clone_size: -; cdr3_aa: CASSYGGQAGYEQYF; cdr3_nt: TGTGCCAGCAGTTATGGTGGACAGGCTGGGTACGAGCAGTACTTC
d_call: -; j_call: TRBJ2-3; v_call: TRBV9; clone_size: -; cdr3_aa: CASSVVSPPSYTQYF; cdr3_nt: TGTGCCAGCAGCGTAGTGAGTCCCCCTTCATATACGCAGTATTTT
d_call: -; j_call: TRBJ2-6; v_call: TRBV27; clone_size: -; cdr3_aa: CASSLSGRANVLTF; cdr3_nt: TGTGCCAGCAGTTTATCAGGGAGGGCCAACGTCCTGACTTTC
d_call: -; j_call: TRBJ2-1; v_call: TRBV25-1; clone_size: -; cdr3_aa: CASPQGLANEQFF; cdr3_nt: TGTGCCAGCCCCCAGGGCCTGGCCAATGAGCAGTTCTTC
d_call: -; j_call: TRBJ1-2; v_call: TRBV30; clone_size: -; cdr3_aa: CAWRGVAGYTF; cdr3_nt: TGTGCCTGGAGGGGGGTGGCAGGCTACACCTTC
d_call: -; j_call: TRBJ1-3; v_call: TRBV9; clone_size: -; cdr3_aa: CASSVDAQGTGNTIYF; cdr3_nt: TGTGCCAGCAGCGTAGATGCCCAGGGGACGGGAAACACCATATATTTT
d_call: -; j_call: TRBJ2-2; v_call: TRBV4-1; clone_size: -; cdr3_aa: CASSQERATNTGELFF; cdr3_nt: TGCGCCAGCAGCCAAGAAAGAGCGACGAACACCGGGGAGCTGTTTTTT
d_call: -; j_call: TRBJ1-2; v_call: TRBV2; clone_size: -; cdr3_aa: CASSQFRTANYGYTF; cdr3_nt: TGTGCCAGCAGTCAATTTCGGACAGCTAACTATGGCTACACCTTC
d_call: TRBD1; j_call: TRBJ1-5; v_call: TRBV11-2; clone_size: -; cdr3_aa: CASSSLRTGVGQPQHF; cdr3_nt: TGTGCCAGCAGCTCCCTACGGACAGGGGTAGGTCAGCCCCAGCATTTT
d_call: -; j_call: TRBJ2-2; v_call: TRBV11-1; clone_size: -; cdr3_aa: CASSLPTGEGFSGELFF; cdr3_nt: TGTGCCAGCAGCCTACCAACAGGGGAGGGTTTTTCCGGGGAGCTGTTTTTT
d_call: -; j_call: TRBJ1-5; v_call: TRBV6-5; clone_size: -; cdr3_aa: CASSYSGNNQPQHF; cdr3_nt: TGTGCCAGCAGTTACTCGGGAAACAATCAGCCCCAGCATTTT
d_call: -; j_call: TRBJ2-5; v_call: TRBV2; clone_size: -; cdr3_aa: CASSVPGHSQETQYF; cdr3_nt: TGTGCCAGCAGTGTCCCGGGACATAGCCAAGAGACCCAGTACTTC
d_call: -; j_call: TRBJ2-1; v_call: TRBV7-9; clone_size: -; cdr3_aa: CASSLEGGGAPYNEQFF; cdr3_nt: TGTGCCAGCAGCTTAGAGGGAGGAGGGGCGCCCTACAATGAGCAGTTCTTC
d_call: TRBD1; j_call: TRBJ1-2; v_call: TRBV15; clone_size: -; cdr3_aa: CATSSGSGTGTNYGYTF; cdr3_nt: TGTGCCACCAGCAGCGGATCCGGGACAGGAACTAACTATGGCTACACCTTC
d_call: TRBD1; j_call: TRBJ2-1; v_call: TRBV19; clone_size: -; cdr3_aa: CASRPQTGRRNEQFF; cdr3_nt: TGTGCCAGTAGGCCACAGACAGGGCGGCGGAATGAGCAGTTCTTC
d_call: -; j_call: TRBJ2-3; v_call: TRBV7-8; clone_size: -; cdr3_aa: CASSRQGGDTQYF; cdr3_nt: TGTGCCAGCAGCCGACAGGGAGGAGATACGCAGTATTTT
d_call: -; j_call: TRBJ1-5; v_call: TRBV7-8; clone_size: -; cdr3_aa: CASSLENIRAGNQPQHF; cdr3_nt: TGTGCCAGCAGCTTAGAAAATATCCGGGCCGGCAATCAGCCCCAGCATTTT
d_call: -; j_call: TRBJ1-6; v_call: TRBV5-6; clone_size: -; cdr3_aa: CASSLVRRDNSPLHF; cdr3_nt: TGTGCCAGCAGCTTGGTCCGCAGGGATAATTCACCCCTCCACTTT
d_call: TRBD1; j_call: TRBJ1-2; v_call: TRBV15; clone_size: -; cdr3_aa: CATSRDLGGTGGFYGYTF; cdr3_nt: TGTGCCACCAGCAGAGACCTTGGGGGGACAGGGGGTTTCTATGGCTACACCTTC
d_call: -; j_call: TRBJ1-3; v_call: TRBV7-9; clone_size: -; cdr3_aa: CASSFASHSGNTIYF; cdr3_nt: TGTGCCAGCAGCTTTGCCAGCCACTCTGGAAACACCATATATTTT
d_call: TRBD1; j_call: TRBJ2-3; v_call: TRBV4-1; clone_size: once; cdr3_aa: CASSQGVGTGGISDTQYF; cdr3_nt: TGCGCCAGCAGCCAAGGGGTTGGTACAGGGGGCATCTCAGATACGCAGTATTTT
d_call: TRBD1; j_call: TRBJ2-1; v_call: TRBV9; clone_size: -; cdr3_aa: CASSVATGQDLSYNEQFF; cdr3_nt: TGTGCCAGCAGCGTAGCTACGGGACAGGACCTCTCCTACAATGAGCAGTTCTTC
d_call: TRBD2; j_call: TRBJ2-7; v_call: TRBV5-6; clone_size: -; cdr3_aa: CASSRIAGGSEQYF; cdr3_nt: TGTGCCAGCAGCCGCATAGCGGGAGGTTCCGAGCAGTACTTC
d_call: -; j_call: TRBJ1-1; v_call: TRBV2; clone_size: -; cdr3_aa: CASSEGGQRPEAFF; cdr3_nt: TGTGCCAGCAGTGAAGGGGGGCAGCGGCCTGAAGCTTTCTTT
d_call: -; j_call: TRBJ2-1; v_call: TRBV10-1; clone_size: -; cdr3_aa: CASSESIRHSYNEQFF; cdr3_nt: TGCGCCAGCAGTGAGTCGATCAGGCACTCCTACAATGAGCAGTTCTTC
d_call: -; j_call: TRBJ1-1; v_call: TRBV19; clone_size: -; cdr3_aa: CASSTTWTDNTEAFF; cdr3_nt: TGTGCCAGTAGTACGACCTGGACGGATAACACTGAAGCTTTCTTT
d_call: -; j_call: TRBJ2-7; v_call: TRBV5-6; clone_size: -; cdr3_aa: CASSATTPYEQYF; cdr3_nt: TGTGCCAGCAGCGCAACAACCCCCTACGAGCAGTACTTC
d_call: -; j_call: TRBJ1-1; v_call: TRBV6-5; clone_size: -; cdr3_aa: CASSYSRVNTEAFF; cdr3_nt: TGTGCCAGCAGTTACTCGAGGGTGAACACTGAAGCTTTCTTT
d_call: -; j_call: TRBJ2-7; v_call: TRBV14; clone_size: -; cdr3_aa: CASSQVPGTYEQYF; cdr3_nt: TGTGCCAGCAGCCAAGTCCCGGGGACCTACGAGCAGTACTTC
d_call: -; j_call: TRBJ1-4; v_call: TRBV7-6; clone_size: -; cdr3_aa: CASSLLDWQATNEKLFF; cdr3_nt: TGTGCCAGCAGCTTATTGGATTGGCAAGCAACTAATGAAAAACTGTTTTTT
d_call: -; j_call: TRBJ2-7; v_call: TRBV10-3; clone_size: -; cdr3_aa: CAISEGGSYEQYF; cdr3_nt: TGTGCCATCAGTGAGGGGGGCTCCTACGAGCAGTACTTC
d_call: -; j_call: TRBJ2-7; v_call: TRBV28; clone_size: once; cdr3_aa: CASSSSGTFSYEQYF; cdr3_nt: TGTGCCAGCAGTTCCTCCGGGACGTTTTCCTACGAGCAGTACTTC
d_call: -; j_call: TRBJ1-6; v_call: TRBV25-1; clone_size: -; cdr3_aa: CASSEYLRAVPLHF; cdr3_nt: TGTGCCAGCAGTGAATACCTCAGGGCCGTACCCCTCCACTTT
d_call: -; j_call: TRBJ2-1; v_call: TRBV4-3; clone_size: once; cdr3_aa: CASSHNNEQFF; cdr3_nt: TGCGCCAGCAGCCATAATAATGAGCAGTTCTTC
d_call: -; j_call: TRBJ2-7; v_call: TRBV6-1; clone_size: -; cdr3_aa: CASSEALSGGFRTYEQYF; cdr3_nt: TGTGCCAGCAGTGAAGCTCTCTCCGGAGGATTTAGGACCTACGAGCAGTACTTC
d_call: -; j_call: TRBJ2-1; v_call: TRBV18; clone_size: -; cdr3_aa: CASSPEAGIYNEQFF; cdr3_nt: TGTGCCAGCTCACCAGAGGCGGGAATATACAATGAGCAGTTCTTC